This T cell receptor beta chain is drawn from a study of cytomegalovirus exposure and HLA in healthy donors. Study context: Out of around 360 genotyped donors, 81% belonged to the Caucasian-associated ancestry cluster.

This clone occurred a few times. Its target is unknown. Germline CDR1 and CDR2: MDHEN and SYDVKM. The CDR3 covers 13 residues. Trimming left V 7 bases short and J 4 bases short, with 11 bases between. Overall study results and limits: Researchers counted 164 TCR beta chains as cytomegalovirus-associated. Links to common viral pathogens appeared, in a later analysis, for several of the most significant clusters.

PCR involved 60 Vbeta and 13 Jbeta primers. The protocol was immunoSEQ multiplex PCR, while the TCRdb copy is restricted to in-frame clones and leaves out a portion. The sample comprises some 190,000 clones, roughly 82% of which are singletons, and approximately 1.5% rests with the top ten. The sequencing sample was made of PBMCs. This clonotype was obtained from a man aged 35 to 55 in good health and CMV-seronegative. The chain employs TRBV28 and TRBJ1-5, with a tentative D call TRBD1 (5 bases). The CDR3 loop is CASTSGGNQPQHF. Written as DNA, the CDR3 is TGTGCCAGCACCTCGGGGGGAAATCAGCCCCAGCATTTT. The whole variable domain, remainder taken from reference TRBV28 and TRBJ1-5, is DVKVTQSSRYLVKRTGEKVFLECVQDMDHENMFWYRQDPGLGLRLIYFSYDVKMKEKGDIPEGYSVSREKKERFSLILESASTNQTSMYLCASTSGGNQPQHFGDGTRLSIL.